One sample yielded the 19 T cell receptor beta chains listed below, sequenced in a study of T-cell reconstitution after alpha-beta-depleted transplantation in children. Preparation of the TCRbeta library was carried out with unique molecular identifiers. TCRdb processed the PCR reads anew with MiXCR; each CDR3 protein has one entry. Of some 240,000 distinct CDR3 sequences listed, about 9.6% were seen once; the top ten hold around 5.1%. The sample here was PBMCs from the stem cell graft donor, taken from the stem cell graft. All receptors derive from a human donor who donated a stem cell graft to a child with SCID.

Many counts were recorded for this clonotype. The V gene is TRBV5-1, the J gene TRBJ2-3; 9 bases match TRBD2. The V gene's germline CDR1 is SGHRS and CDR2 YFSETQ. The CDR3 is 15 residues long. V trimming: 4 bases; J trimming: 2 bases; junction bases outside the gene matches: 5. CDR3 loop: CASSRGLATTDTQYF. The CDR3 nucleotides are TGCGCCAGCAGCCGAGGACTAGCGACCACAGATACGCAGTATTTT.

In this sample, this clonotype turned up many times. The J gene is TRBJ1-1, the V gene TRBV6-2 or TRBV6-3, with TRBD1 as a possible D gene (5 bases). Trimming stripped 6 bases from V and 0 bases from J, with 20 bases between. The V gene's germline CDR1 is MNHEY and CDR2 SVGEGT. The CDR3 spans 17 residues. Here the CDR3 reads CASRPWGKGTLNTEAFF. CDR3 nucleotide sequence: TGTGCCAGCAGACCCTGGGGGAAGGGGACGTTGAACACTGAAGCTTTCTTT.

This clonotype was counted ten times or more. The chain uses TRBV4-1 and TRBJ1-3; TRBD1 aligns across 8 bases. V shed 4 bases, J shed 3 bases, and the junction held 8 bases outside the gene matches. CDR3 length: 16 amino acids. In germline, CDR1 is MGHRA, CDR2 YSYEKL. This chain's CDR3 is CASSPMQGAGGNTIYF. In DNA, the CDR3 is TGCGCCAGCAGCCCGATGCAGGGGGCGGGTGGAAACACCATATATTTT.

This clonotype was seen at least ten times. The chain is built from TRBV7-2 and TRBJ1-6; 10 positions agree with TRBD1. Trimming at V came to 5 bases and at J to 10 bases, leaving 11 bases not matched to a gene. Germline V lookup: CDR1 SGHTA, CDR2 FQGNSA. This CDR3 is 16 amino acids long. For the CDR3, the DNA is TGTGCCAGCAGCCACGCTATGACAGGGGGCGGGTCACCCCTCCACTTT. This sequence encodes CASSHAMTGGGSPLHF.

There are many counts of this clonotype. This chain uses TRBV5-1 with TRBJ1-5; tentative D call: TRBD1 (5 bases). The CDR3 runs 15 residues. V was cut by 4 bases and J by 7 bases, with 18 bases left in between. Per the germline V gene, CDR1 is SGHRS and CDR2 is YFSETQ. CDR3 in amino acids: CASSQGPAKEQPQHF. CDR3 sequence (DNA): TGCGCCAGCAGCCAGGGACCCGCAAAAGAACAGCCCCAGCATTTT.

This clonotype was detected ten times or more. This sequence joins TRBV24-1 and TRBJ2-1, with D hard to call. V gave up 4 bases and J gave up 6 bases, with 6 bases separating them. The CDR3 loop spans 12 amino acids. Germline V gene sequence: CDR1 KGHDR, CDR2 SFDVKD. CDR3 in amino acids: CATSDLRNEQFF. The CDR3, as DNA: TGTGCCACCAGTGACCTGCGCAATGAGCAGTTCTTC.

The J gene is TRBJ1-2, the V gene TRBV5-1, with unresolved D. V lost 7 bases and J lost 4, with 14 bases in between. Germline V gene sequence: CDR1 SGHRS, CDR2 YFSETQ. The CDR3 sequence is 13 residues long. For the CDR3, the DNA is TGCGCCAGCTCGACGGACGGCTCCTATGGCTACACCTTC. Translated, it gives CASSTDGSYGYTF.

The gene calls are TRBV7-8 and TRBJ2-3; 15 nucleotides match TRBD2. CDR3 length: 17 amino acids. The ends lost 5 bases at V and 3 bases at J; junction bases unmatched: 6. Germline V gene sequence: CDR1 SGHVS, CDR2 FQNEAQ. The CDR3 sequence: CASSPGTSGGKTDTQYF. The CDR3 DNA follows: TGTGCCAGCAGCCCTGGGACTAGCGGGGGGAAGACAGATACGCAGTATTTT.

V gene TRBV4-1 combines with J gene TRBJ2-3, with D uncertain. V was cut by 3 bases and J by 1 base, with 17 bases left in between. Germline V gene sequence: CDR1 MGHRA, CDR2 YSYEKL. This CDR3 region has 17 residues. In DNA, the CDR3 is TGCGCCAGCAGCCACGGACCCTCCCGGTGGCGCACAGATACGCAGTATTTT. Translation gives CASSHGPSRWRTDTQYF.

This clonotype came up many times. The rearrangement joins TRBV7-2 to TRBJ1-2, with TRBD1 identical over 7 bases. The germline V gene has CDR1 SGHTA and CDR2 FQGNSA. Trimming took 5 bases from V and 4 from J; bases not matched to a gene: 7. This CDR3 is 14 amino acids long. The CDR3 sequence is CASSNPTGIYGYTF. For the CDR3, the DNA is TGTGCCAGCAGCAACCCGACAGGGATCTATGGCTACACCTTC.

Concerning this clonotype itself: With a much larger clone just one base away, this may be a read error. The CDR3 reads CSASKGQGTYEPYF. Here the CDR3 DNA reads TGCAGTGCTTCTAAGGGACAGGGCACCTACGAGCCGTACTTC. V gene TRBV20-1 combines with J gene TRBJ2-7; 9 nucleotides align to TRBD1. The CDR3 has 14 amino acids. Per the germline V gene, CDR1 is DFQATT and CDR2 is SNEGSKA (reference sequence).

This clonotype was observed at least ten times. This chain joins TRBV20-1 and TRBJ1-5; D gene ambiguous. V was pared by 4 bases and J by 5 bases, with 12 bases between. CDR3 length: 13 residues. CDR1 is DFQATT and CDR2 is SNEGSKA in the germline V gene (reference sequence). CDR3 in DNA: TGCAGTGCTATGGCCGATGGCGATCAGCCCCAGCATTTT. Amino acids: CSAMADGDQPQHF.

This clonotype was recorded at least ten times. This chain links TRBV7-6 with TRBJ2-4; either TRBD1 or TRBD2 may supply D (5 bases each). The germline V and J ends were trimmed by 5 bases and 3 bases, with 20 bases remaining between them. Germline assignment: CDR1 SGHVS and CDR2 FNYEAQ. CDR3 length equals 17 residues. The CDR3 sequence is CASSLGTSGFGKNIQYF. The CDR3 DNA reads TGTGCCAGCAGCCTCGGGACGTCAGGGTTCGGCAAAAACATTCAGTACTTC.

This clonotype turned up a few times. The CDR3 is CASSPQGVVGGYTF. CDR3 bases: TGCGCCAGCAGCCCGCAGGGAGTAGTAGGTGGCTACACCTTC. V usage is TRBV5-1 and J usage is TRBJ1-2; perhaps TRBD1 as D (5 bases). The CDR3 is 14 residues long. The V gene's germline CDR1 is SGHRS and CDR2 YFSETQ. V shed 4 bases and J shed 7 bases, with 17 bases lying between them. Using reference TRBV5-1 and TRBJ1-2 for the parts outside the CDR3, the full variable domain is KAGVTQTPRYLIKTRGQQVTLSCSPISGHRSVSWYQQTPGQGLQFLFEYFSETQRNKGNFPGRFSGRQFSNSRSEMNVSTLELGDSALYLCASSPQGVVGGYTFGSGTRLTVV.

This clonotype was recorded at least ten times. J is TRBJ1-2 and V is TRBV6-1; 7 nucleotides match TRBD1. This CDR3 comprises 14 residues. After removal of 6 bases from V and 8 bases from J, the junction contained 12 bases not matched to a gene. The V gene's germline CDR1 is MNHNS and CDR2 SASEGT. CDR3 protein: CASSPHPTGEGYTF. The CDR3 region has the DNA TGTGCCAGCAGCCCCCACCCCACAGGGGAGGGCTACACCTTC.

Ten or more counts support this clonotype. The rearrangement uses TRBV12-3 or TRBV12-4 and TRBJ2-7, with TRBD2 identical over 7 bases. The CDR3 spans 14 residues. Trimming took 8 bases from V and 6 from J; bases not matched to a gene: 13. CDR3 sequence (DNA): TGTGCCAGCGGTCCGGGGGGAACTCGTCGCGAGCAGTACTTC. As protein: CASGPGGTRREQYF.

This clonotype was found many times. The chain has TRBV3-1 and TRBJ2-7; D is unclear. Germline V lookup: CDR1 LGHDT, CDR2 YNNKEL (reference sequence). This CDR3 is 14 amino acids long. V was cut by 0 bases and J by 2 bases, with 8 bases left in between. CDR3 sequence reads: CASSQETGPYEQYF. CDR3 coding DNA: TGTGCCAGCAGCCAAGAAACCGGCCCCTACGAGCAGTACTTC.

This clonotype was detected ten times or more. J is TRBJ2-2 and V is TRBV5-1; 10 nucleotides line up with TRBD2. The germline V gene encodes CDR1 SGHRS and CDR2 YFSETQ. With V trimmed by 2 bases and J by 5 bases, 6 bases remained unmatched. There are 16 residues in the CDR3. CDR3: CASSFLAGADTGELFF. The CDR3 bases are TGCGCCAGCAGCTTCCTAGCGGGGGCCGATACCGGGGAGCTGTTTTTT.

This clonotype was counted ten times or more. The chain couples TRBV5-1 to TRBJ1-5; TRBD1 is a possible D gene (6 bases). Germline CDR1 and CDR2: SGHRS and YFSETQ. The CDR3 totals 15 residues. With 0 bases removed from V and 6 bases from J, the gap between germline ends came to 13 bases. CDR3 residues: CASSLVSGQSQPQHF. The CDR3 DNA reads TGCGCCAGCAGCTTGGTCTCGGGACAAAGTCAGCCCCAGCATTTT.